The 10 T cell receptor beta chains below were found in one sample sequenced in a study of blood T cell repertoires in COVID-19. The protocol was immunoSEQ multiplex PCR, while the TCRdb copy is restricted to in-frame clones and leaves out a portion. The sample shows about 94,000 clones, roughly 84% of them seen only once. Sequences were obtained from peripheral blood. The receptors come from a woman aged 80 or over with acute or convalescent COVID-19.

This clone was observed a few times. The chain recombines TRBV4-2 with TRBJ1-1; a possible D gene is TRBD1 (5 bases). V lost 5 bases, J lost 0 bases, and 16 bases lay in between. Germline V gene data show CDR1 as LGHNA and CDR2 as YNFKEQ. The CDR3 is 16 residues long. CDR3 loop: CASSGEGSLMNTEAFF. In DNA form, the CDR3 reads TGTGCCAGCAGCGGGGAGGGGAGCCTTATGAACACTGAAGCTTTCTTT.

This sequence joins TRBV6-4 and TRBJ2-3; D may be TRBD2 (5 bases). The V and J ends lost 5 bases and 9 bases respectively, with 15 bases between them. CDR3 length: 13 amino acids. The germline V gene encodes CDR1 MRHNA and CDR2 SNTAGT. The CDR3 spells CASSLTGGSTQYF. The CDR3 region has the DNA TGTGCCAGCAGTTTAACGGGCGGGTCGACGCAGTATTTT.

V is TRBV7-3 and J is TRBJ2-1; D is unresolved. The CDR3 totals 15 residues. V lost 4 bases and J 7 bases, leaving 17 bases between the germline ends. CDR1 is SGHTA and CDR2 is FQGTGA in the germline V gene. The CDR3 nucleotides are TGTGCCAGCAGCTCCACACCGTCCCCGAGGAATGAGCAGTTCTTC. This codes for CASSSTPSPRNEQFF.

The chain joins TRBV7-9 to TRBJ2-3; possible D gene TRBD2, 6 bases. This CDR3 region has 15 residues. The V end lost 5 bases, the J end lost 0 bases, and 12 bases lay between the germline ends. The germline CDR1 and CDR2 sequences are SEHNR and FQNEAQ (reference sequence). DNA of the CDR3: TGTGCCAGCAGCCGGCAGGAGGGGAGCACAGATACGCAGTATTTT. Its protein product is CASSRQEGSTDTQYF.

The rearrangement links TRBV6-5 to TRBJ1-3, with 7 bases lining up with TRBD1. Germline values: CDR1 MNHEY, CDR2 SVGAGI. V was pared by 8 bases and J by 0 bases, with 4 bases of the junction left unmatched. This CDR3 spans 14 amino acids. CDR3 coding DNA: TGTGCCAGCGGACAGGTGAACTCTGGAAACACCATATATTTT. Amino acid sequence: CASGQVNSGNTIYF.

The rearrangement joins TRBV3-1 (or the pseudogene TRBV3-2) to TRBJ2-1; TRBD1 is a possible D gene (5 bases). Between the trimmed V and J ends, which lost 2 bases and 5 bases, there was a span of 10 bases. The length of the CDR3 is 14 residues. CDR1 and CDR2 (germline): LGHDT, YNNKEL (reference sequence). The DNA for the CDR3 is TGTGCCAGCAGCCAAATGGCAGGGAACAATGAGCAGTTCTTC. Protein product: CASSQMAGNNEQFF.

The chain recombines TRBV19 with TRBJ1-4; 8 bases align to TRBD1. The germline gives CDR1 LNHDA, CDR2 SQIVND (reference sequence). V trimming: 4 bases; J trimming: 7 bases; junction bases outside the gene matches: 8. CDR3 size: 15 residues. The CDR3 region is CASSRPDRGREKLFF. In nucleotides, the CDR3 is TGTGCCAGTAGTAGGCCCGACAGGGGTCGTGAAAAACTGTTTTTT.

V and J are TRBV5-4 and TRBJ2-3, with 16 bases identical to TRBD2. The ends lost 4 bases at V and 1 base at J; junction bases unmatched: 9. There are 19 residues in the CDR3. Germline CDR1 SGHNT, CDR2 YYREEE (reference sequence). CDR3 amino acids: CASSRPGLAGGQGTDTQYF. Here the CDR3 DNA reads TGTGCCAGCAGCCGGCCGGGACTAGCGGGGGGGCAGGGCACAGATACGCAGTATTTT.

This rearrangement joins TRBV4-2 to TRBJ1-4; 7 nucleotides align to TRBD1. CDR1 is LGHNA and CDR2 is YNFKEQ in the germline V gene. CDR3 length: 15 amino acids. The ends lost 1 base at V and 4 bases at J; junction bases unmatched: 3. In DNA form, the CDR3 reads TGTGCCAGCAGCCAAGGCGGGACAGATAATGAAAAACTGTTTTTT. Its protein is CASSQGGTDNEKLFF.

The V gene is TRBV12-3 or TRBV12-4, the J gene TRBJ2-5; no firm D call. This CDR3 comprises 12 residues. Trimming took off 6 bases at V and 5 bases at J, with 10 bases between the two ends. CDR3 protein: CASSLGFETQYF. In DNA form, the CDR3 reads TGTGCCAGCAGCCTAGGATTCGAGACCCAGTACTTC.